This section outlines one T cell receptor (beta chain) sequence together with its context. This CDR3 has 11 residues. The V end lost 0 bases, the J end lost 8 bases, and 4 bases lay between the germline ends. CDR1 is LGHNA and CDR2 is YNFKEQ in the germline V gene. The sample originates from a study of blood T cell repertoires in COVID-19. Study overall: PBMCs, B-cell-depleted T cells, or T cells provided the cDNA or gDNA that made up the material.

Only in-frame clones appear in the TCRdb table, and some are missing; sequencing was by immunoSEQ multiplex PCR. Of some 97,000 clones in the sample, about 80% were seen once. The TCR originated in a man aged 65-85 years with active or convalescent COVID-19. The sample comprised peripheral blood. The rearrangement links TRBV4-2 to TRBJ1-2; D is unresolved. CDR3 amino acids: CASSQDEGYTF. The CDR3 DNA reads as TGTGCCAGCAGCCAAGATGAGGGCTACACCTTC.